This T cell receptor (beta chain) originates from a study of PD-1 blockade in classical Hodgkin lymphoma. The V and J ends lost 5 bases and 2 bases, in that order; junction bases with no gene match: 6. The germline V gene encodes CDR1 SGHAT and CDR2 FQNNGV. This CDR3 comprises 16 residues. Sequencing was performed with immunoSEQ multiplex PCR; in TCRdb, only in-frame clones are kept and a portion is missing. Here the sample spans approximately 27,000 clones, roughly nine tenths being singletons. Time point of the sample: newly diagnosed, previously untreated cHL patient sample. From thawed PBMCs, CD4+ T cells were purified using magnetic negative selection. PBMCs from untreated, newly diagnosed classical Hodgkin lymphoma were comparison samples.

The source of this sequence is a human donor with classical Hodgkin lymphoma. Sequenced: CD4+ T cells from blood. The rearrangement links TRBV11-2 to TRBJ2-1; 10 bases align to TRBD2. CDR3 sequence (DNA): TGTGCCAGCAGCACCTTAGCGGGAGGCGCCTACAATGAGCAGTTCTTC. Amino acids: CASSTLAGGAYNEQFF.